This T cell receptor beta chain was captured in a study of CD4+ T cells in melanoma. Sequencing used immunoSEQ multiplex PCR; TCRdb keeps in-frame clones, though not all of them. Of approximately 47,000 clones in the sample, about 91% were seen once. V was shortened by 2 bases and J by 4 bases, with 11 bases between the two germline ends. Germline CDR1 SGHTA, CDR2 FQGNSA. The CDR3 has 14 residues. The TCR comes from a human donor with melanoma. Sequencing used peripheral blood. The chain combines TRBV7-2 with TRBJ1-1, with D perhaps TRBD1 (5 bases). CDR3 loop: CASSLSPGGTEAFF. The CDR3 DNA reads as TGTGCCAGCAGCTTATCCCCGGGGGGCACTGAAGCTTTCTTT.